A selection of T cell receptor beta chains follows, all from one sample in a study of regulatory T cells in long-lasting Graves disease. TCRdb re-called the multiplex PCR reads through MiXCR, storing one row per CDR3 protein. The top ten clones hold under 10% of a sample with 450,000 to 600,000 distinct CDR3 sequences, approximately 15% of them seen once. The sample was also linked to a second study, of T cells in Graves' hyperthyroidism and ophthalmopathy.

The material sequenced was peripheral blood mononuclear cells (PBMCs), taken at new diagnosis, from a patient treated with antithyroid drugs. These receptors all come from a man in his thirties or forties with Graves disease. The CDR3 runs from the conserved cysteine through the conserved F or W. A D gene is named only where the DNA matches it firmly. Size is omitted from some rows. Given values are once, few, many or a class for expanded clones.

d_call clone_size j_call v_call cdr3_aa cdr3_nt
. few TRBJ2-7 TRBV19 CASSISTGVPEQYF TGTGCCAGTAGTATTTCAACGGGGGTCCCCGAGCAGTACTTC
. . TRBJ1-1 TRBV5-6 CASSLWGAGASEAFF TGTGCCAGCAGCTTATGGGGTGCGGGGGCGTCTGAAGCTTTCTTT
. few TRBJ2-7 TRBV4-1 CASSQAGSYEQYF TGCGCCAGCAGCCAAGCCGGGTCCTACGAGCAGTACTTC
TRBD2 many TRBJ2-7 TRBV2 CASRGTSGRAYEQYF TGTGCCAGCAGAGGGACTAGCGGGAGGGCCTACGAGCAGTACTTC
. many TRBJ1-2 TRBV9 CASSATDGGAAGYTF TGTGCCAGCAGCGCTACAGACGGGGGCGCCGCTGGCTACACCTTC
TRBD2 . TRBJ2-5 TRBV27 CASSSGLAGGLRETQYF TGTGCCAGCAGTTCAGGACTAGCGGGAGGATTAAGAGAGACCCAGTACTTC
TRBD1 . TRBJ1-6 TRBV2 CASSQDRGTGSPLHF TGTGCCAGCAGCCAGGACAGGGGTACTGGTTCACCCCTCCACTTT
TRBD1 many TRBJ1-2 TRBV10-3 CAISESTGGHGYTF TGTGCCATCAGTGAATCGACAGGGGGCCATGGCTACACCTTC
TRBD1 many TRBJ2-5 TRBV29-1 CSVVRTGSVGTQYF TGCAGCGTTGTCCGGACAGGGTCTGTTGGGACCCAGTACTTC
TRBD1 many TRBJ1-5 TRBV12-3/TRBV12-4 CASSSGGNQPQHF TGTGCCAGCAGTTCAGGGGGGAATCAGCCCCAGCATTTT
. few TRBJ1-4 TRBV6-2/TRBV6-3 CASSEETVTTNEKLFF TGTGCCAGCAGTGAAGAGACGGTGACAACTAATGAAAAACTGTTTTTT
TRBD2 many TRBJ2-6 TRBV28 CASSRTGLIGTSGANVLTF TGTGCCAGCAGCAGAACGGGACTAATTGGGACCTCTGGGGCCAACGTCCTGACTTTC
. . TRBJ1-6 TRBV3-1 CASSQVWGTPLHF TGTGCCAGCAGCCAAGTTTGGGGTACACCCCTCCACTTT
. many TRBJ2-7 TRBV20-1 CSARDAALAGEQYF TGCAGTGCTAGAGATGCGGCACTAGCTGGCGAGCAGTACTTC
. many TRBJ2-5 TRBV27 CASSLGGSVWETQYF TGTGCCAGCAGTTTAGGAGGATCGGTTTGGGAGACCCAGTACTTC
. few TRBJ1-2 TRBV5-1 CASSLGQTRVANYGYTF TGCGCCAGCAGCTTGGGACAGACCCGAGTAGCTAACTATGGCTACACCTTC
. many TRBJ2-7 TRBV12-3/TRBV12-4 CASSSPGTNYEQYF TGTGCCAGCAGTTCCCCCGGGACCAACTACGAGCAGTACTTC
. . TRBJ1-4 TRBV28 CASSSTPMIATNEKLFF TGTGCCAGCAGTTCCACCCCCATGATTGCGACTAATGAAAAACTGTTTTTT
. . TRBJ2-1 TRBV6-1 CASSEVERVNEPFF TGTGCCAGCAGTGAAGTGGAGCGGGTCAATGAGCCGTTCTTC
. . TRBJ2-3 TRBV30 CAWLGYPGHGSTDTQYF TGTGCCTGGTTGGGCTACCCGGGACACGGCTCAACAGATACGCAGTATTTT
. many TRBJ2-7 TRBV28 CASTSRTGFKEQYF TGTGCCAGCACGTCGAGAACGGGGTTTAAGGAGCAGTACTTC
. few TRBJ1-5 TRBV20-1 CSARDRANQPQHF TGCAGTGCTAGAGACAGGGCAAATCAGCCCCAGCATTTT
TRBD2 many TRBJ2-3 TRBV20-1 CSARRVLAGGGDTQYF TGCAGTGCTAGAAGGGTGCTAGCGGGAGGTGGAGATACGCAGTATTTT
. many TRBJ1-1 TRBV28 CASSPNRYTEAFF TGTGCCAGCAGTCCCAACAGGTACACTGAAGCTTTCTTT
. many TRBJ2-7 TRBV7-9 CASSLGVLGLANYEQYF TGTGCCAGCAGCTTAGGAGTCCTGGGACTGGCCAACTACGAGCAGTACTTC
TRBD2 few TRBJ2-1 TRBV19 CASRERGNNEQFF TGTGCCAGTAGAGAGCGGGGCAACAATGAGCAGTTCTTC
. few TRBJ2-3 TRBV7-9 CASSYLWGELDTQYF TGTGCCAGCAGCTACCTGTGGGGAGAACTAGATACGCAGTATTTT
TRBD2 many TRBJ2-5 TRBV11-2 CASSPSGSETQYF TGTGCCAGCAGCCCTAGCGGGAGTGAGACCCAGTACTTC
TRBD1 many TRBJ1-1 TRBV30 CAWRRGPKEAFF TGTGCCTGGAGAAGGGGGCCAAAAGAAGCTTTCTTT
TRBD1 many TRBJ1-5 TRBV7-2 CASSTYRGEQHF TGTGCCAGCAGCACCTACAGGGGCGAACAGCATTTT
. many TRBJ1-1 TRBV24-1 CATSDTRQNPAEAFF TGTGCCACCAGTGACACCCGACAGAACCCAGCTGAAGCTTTCTTT
. many TRBJ2-2 TRBV28 CASRPGNTGELFF TGTGCCAGCAGGCCAGGGAACACCGGGGAGCTGTTTTTT
. few TRBJ1-4 TRBV20-1 CSASRAVVLEDEKLFF TGCAGTGCTAGTCGTGCGGTGGTTCTAGAGGATGAAAAACTGTTTTTT
. many TRBJ2-6 TRBV20-1 CSARVVSGANVLTF TGCAGTGCTCGGGTGGTCTCTGGGGCCAACGTCCTGACTTTC
. . TRBJ2-3 TRBV5-4 CASSEDLTDTQYF TGTGCCAGCAGCGAGGACCTCACAGATACGCAGTATTTT